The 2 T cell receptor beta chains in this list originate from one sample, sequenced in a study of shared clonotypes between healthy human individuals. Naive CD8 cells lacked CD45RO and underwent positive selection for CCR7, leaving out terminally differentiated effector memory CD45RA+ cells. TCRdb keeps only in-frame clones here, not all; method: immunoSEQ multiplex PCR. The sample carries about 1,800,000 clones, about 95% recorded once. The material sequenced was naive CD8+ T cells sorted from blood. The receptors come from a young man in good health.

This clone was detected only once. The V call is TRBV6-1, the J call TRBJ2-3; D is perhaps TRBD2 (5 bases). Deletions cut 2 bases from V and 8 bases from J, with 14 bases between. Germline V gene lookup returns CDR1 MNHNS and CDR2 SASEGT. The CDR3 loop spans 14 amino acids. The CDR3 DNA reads TGTGCCAGCAGTGAACTTAGCGAGTGGGGTACGCAGTATTTT. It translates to CASSELSEWGTQYF.

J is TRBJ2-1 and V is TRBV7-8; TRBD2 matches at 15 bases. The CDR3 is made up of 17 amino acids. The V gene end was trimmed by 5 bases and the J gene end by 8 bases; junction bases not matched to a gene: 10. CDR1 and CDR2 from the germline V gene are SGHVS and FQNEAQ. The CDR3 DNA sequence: TGTGCCAGCAGCCCCGGGACTAGCGGGGGGTCTAGCTATGAGCAGTTCTTC. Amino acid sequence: CASSPGTSGGSSYEQFF.